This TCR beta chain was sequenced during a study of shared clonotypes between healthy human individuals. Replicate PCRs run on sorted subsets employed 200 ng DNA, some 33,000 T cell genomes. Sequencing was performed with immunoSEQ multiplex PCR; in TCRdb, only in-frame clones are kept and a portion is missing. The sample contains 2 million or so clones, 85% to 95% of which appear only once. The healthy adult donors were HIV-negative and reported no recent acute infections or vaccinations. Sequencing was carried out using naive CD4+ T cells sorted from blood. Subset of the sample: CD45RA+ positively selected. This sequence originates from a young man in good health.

The CDR3 coding sequence is TGTGCCAGCAGTGAATTTCTCGGGTCAACTAATGAAAAACTGTTTTTT. Protein product: CASSEFLGSTNEKLFF. The gene calls are TRBV6-1 and TRBJ1-4, with D uncertain. The CDR3 spans 16 residues. The germline V gene encodes CDR1 MNHNS and CDR2 SASEGT. V lost 2 bases, J lost 0 bases, and 10 bases lay in between.